Detailed here is one TCR beta chain. TCRdb re-called the reads with MiXCR, one entry per CDR3 protein. The table includes over 7,000 distinct CDR3 sequences, about a sixth detected once. The data were obtained in a study of liver allograft versus peripheral blood T cells. At the level of the study: Recipients' peripheral blood served as the comparator for T cell receptor repertoires in transplanted livers.

The source of this sequence is a human patient who had a liver transplant. Some T cells may have come from the graft donor.

As DNA, the CDR3 is TGCAGTGCTTATGGCGGGGAGGGCCAAAAAGAGCAGTACTTC. Protein: CSAYGGEGQKEQYF. V is TRBV20-1 and J is TRBJ2-7, with 7 nucleotides matching TRBD2. The CDR3 is 14 amino acids. Per germline, CDR1 DFQATT and CDR2 SNEGSKA (reference sequence). J gave up 7 bases and V 5 bases, and 14 bases lay outside the gene matches.